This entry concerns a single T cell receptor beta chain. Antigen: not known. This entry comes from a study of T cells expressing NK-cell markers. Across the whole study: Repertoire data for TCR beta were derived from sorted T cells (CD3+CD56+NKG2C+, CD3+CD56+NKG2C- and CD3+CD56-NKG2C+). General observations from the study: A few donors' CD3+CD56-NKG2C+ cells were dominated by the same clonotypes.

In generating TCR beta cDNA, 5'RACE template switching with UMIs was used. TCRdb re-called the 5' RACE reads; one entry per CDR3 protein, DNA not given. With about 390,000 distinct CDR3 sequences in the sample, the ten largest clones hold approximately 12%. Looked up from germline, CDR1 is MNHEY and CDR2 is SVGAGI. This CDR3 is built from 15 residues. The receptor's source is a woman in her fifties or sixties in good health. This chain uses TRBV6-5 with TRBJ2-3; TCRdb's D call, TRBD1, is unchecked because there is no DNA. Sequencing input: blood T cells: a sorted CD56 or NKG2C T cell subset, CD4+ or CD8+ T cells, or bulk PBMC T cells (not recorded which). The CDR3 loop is CASSWRGEYTDTQYF.